Sequencing of this T cell receptor beta chain was carried out in a study of T cell repertoires in aging, cancer and after chemotherapy. Rearranged V-D-J TRB sequences were amplified with a mixed TRB-A/B primer pool. From the multiplex PCR reads, TCRdb called clonotypes with MiXCR, one entry per CDR3 protein. Among under 3,000 distinct CDR3 sequences listed, approximately 25% were seen once. General study results and limits: Untreated cancer patients had significantly lower blood TCR diversity than age-matched healthy donors. In each cancer cohort, median generation probability increased across chemotherapy, suggesting thymic output rebounded.

The template was genomic DNA from peripheral blood, not RNA. With regard to this clonotype: Its target is not known.

Germline CDR1 SNHLY, CDR2 FYNNEI. The CDR3 is 13 residues long. Trimming took 7 bases from V and 8 from J, leaving 14 bases between them. The specimen sequenced was blood. The clonotype comes from a human donor with a solid tumor. The chain links TRBV2 to TRBJ1-4; tentatively, D is TRBD1 (5 bases). CDR3 loop: CASTRHRGEKLFF. In nucleotides, the CDR3 is TGTGCCAGCACACGCCACCGGGGGGAAAAACTGTTTTTT.